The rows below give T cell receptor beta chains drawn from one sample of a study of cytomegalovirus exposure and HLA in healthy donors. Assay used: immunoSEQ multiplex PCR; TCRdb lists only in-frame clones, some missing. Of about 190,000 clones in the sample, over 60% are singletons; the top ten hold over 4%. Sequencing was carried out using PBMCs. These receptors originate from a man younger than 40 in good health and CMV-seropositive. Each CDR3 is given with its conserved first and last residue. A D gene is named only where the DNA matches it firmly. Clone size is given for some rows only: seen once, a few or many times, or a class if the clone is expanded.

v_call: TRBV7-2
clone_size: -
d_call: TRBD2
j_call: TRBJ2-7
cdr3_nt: TGTGCCAGCAGCTTAGAAGCGGGGGCCTTCTACGAGCAGTACTTC
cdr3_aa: CASSLEAGAFYEQYF

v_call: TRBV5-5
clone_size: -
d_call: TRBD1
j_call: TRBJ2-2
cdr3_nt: TGTGCCAGCAGGCGGACAGGGACGAACACCGGGGAGCTGTTTTTT
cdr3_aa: CASRRTGTNTGELFF

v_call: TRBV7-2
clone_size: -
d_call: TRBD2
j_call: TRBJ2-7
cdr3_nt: TGTGCCAGCAGCCGGACTAGCGGGGGGGCTTACGAGCAGTACTTC
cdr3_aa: CASSRTSGGAYEQYF

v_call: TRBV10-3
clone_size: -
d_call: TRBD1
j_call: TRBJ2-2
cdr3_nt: TGTGCCATCAGCCCGGGACAGACAAACACCGGGGAGCTGTTTTTT
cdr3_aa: CAISPGQTNTGELFF

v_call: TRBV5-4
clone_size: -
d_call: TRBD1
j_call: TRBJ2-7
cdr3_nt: TGTGCCAGCAGCATAACCGGGACAGGGATCTACGAGCAGTACTTC
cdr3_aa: CASSITGTGIYEQYF

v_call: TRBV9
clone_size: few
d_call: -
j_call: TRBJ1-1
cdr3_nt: TGTGCCAGCAGCGGGGAGGGGAGCACTGAAGCTTTCTTT
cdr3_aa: CASSGEGSTEAFF

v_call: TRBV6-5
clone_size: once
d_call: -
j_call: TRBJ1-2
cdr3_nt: TGTGCCAGCAGTTACAGGGACATGAACTACACCTTC
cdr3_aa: CASSYRDMNYTF

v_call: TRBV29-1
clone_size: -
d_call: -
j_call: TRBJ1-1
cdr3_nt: TGCAGCCTAAACCGGCGGACTGAAGCTTTCTTT
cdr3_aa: CSLNRRTEAFF

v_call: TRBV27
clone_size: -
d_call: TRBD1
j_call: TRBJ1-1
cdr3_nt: TGTGCCAGCAGTTCGACAGGGTGGAACACTGAAGCTTTCTTT
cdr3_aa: CASSSTGWNTEAFF

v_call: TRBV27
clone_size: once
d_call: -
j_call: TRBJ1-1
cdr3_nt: TGTGCCAGCAGTTTACCCTCCGGACAGGCTTTCTTT
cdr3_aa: CASSLPSGQAFF

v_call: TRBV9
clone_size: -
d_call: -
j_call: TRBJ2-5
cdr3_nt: TGTGCCAGCAGCGGAGAGTACCAAGAGACCCAGTACTTC
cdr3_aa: CASSGEYQETQYF

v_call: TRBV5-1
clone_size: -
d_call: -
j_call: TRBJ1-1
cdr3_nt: TGCGCCAGCAGCTTGGGCCAGAAGAACACTGAAGCTTTCTTT
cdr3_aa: CASSLGQKNTEAFF

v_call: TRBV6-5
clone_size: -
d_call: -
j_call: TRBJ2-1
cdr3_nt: TGTGCCAGCAGTGAAGAACTCCGTCAGTTCTTC
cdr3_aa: CASSEELRQFF

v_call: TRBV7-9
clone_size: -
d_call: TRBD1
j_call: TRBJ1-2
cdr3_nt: TGTGCCAGCAGCCCAGGGGGCGGGGGACGGAGTGGCTACACCTTC
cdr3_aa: CASSPGGGGRSGYTF

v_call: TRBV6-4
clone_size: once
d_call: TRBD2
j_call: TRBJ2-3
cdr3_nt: TGTGCCAGTGGGGAGGGCCACACAGATACGCAGTATTTT
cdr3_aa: CASGEGHTDTQYF

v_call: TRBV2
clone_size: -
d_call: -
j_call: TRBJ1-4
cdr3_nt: TGTGCCAGCCCCGCACCGCCACAGGGTCCTAATGAAAAACTGTTTTTT
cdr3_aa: CASPAPPQGPNEKLFF

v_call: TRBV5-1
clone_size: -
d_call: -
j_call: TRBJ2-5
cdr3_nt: TGCGCCAGCAGCTTGGGGGGGCCTCAAGAGACCCAGTACTTC
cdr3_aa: CASSLGGPQETQYF

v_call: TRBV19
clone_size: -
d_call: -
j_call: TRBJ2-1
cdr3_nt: TGTGCCAGTAGGGGAATTCCGGGAGCGGGTGAGCAGTTCTTC
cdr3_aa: CASRGIPGAGEQFF

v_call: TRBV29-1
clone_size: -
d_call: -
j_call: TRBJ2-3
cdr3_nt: TGCAGCGTTCTGGAGGACACAGATACGCAGTATTTT
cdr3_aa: CSVLEDTDTQYF

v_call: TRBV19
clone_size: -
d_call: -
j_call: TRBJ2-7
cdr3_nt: TGTGCCAGTAGCGAACCCGTTGGGACTTCGCCGGGGGAGCAGTACTTC
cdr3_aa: CASSEPVGTSPGEQYF

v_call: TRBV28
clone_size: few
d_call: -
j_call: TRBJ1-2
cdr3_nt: TGTGCCAGCAGTACAAATTATGGCTACACCTTC
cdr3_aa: CASSTNYGYTF

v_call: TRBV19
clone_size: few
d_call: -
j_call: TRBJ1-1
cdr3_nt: TGTGCCAGTAGTATTCCCCGGAGGATGAACACTGAAGCTTTCTTT
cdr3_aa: CASSIPRRMNTEAFF

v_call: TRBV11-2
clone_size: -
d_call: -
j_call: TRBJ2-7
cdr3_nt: TGTGCCAGCAGCTTAACGGACTCCCCAATTTACGAGCAGTACTTC
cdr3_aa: CASSLTDSPIYEQYF

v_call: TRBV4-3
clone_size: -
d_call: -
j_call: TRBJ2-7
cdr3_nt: TGCGCCAGCAGCCAAGTGACGGGAAGCTCCTACGGGCAGTACTTC
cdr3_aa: CASSQVTGSSYGQYF

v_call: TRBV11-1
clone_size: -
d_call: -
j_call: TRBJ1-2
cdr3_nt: TGTGCCAGCAGCTTAGGGGCGCAGAACTATGGCTACACCTTC
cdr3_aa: CASSLGAQNYGYTF

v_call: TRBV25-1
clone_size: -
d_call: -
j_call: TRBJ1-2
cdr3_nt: TGTGCCAGCGTCGGGGACTATGGCTACACCTTC
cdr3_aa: CASVGDYGYTF

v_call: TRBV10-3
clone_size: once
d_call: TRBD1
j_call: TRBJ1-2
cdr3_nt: TGTGCCATCAGTGAGTCGAGAGGGGGCGGAGGATATGGCTACACCTTC
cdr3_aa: CAISESRGGGGYGYTF

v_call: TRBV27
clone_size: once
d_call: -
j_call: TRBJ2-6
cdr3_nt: TGTGCCAGCAGTCCGAACAGGAGAACCTCTGGGGCCAACGTCCTGACTTTC
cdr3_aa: CASSPNRRTSGANVLTF

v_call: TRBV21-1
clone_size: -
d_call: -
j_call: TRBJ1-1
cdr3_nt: TGTGCCAGCAGCAAAGTTTACTGGGACAGTCCCCAAGCTTTCTTT
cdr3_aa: CASSKVYWDSPQAFF

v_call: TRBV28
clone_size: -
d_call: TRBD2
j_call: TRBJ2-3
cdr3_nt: TGTGCCAGCAGTCCCCTAAGCGGGAGCGATACGCAGTATTTT
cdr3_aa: CASSPLSGSDTQYF

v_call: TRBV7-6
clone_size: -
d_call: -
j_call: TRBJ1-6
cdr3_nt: TGTGCCAGCAGCTTAGGTCCCAGGAAGGATAATTCACCCCTCCACTTT
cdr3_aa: CASSLGPRKDNSPLHF

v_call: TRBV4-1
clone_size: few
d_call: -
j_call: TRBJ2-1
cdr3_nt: TGCGCCAGCAGCCAAGACTCTACAGTAGGCAATGAGCAGTTCTTC
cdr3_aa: CASSQDSTVGNEQFF

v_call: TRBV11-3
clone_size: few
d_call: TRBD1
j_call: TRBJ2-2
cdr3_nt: TGTGCCAGCAGCTTAGGTCTGGCAGGGGGTAACACCGGGGAGCTGTTTTTT
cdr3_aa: CASSLGLAGGNTGELFF

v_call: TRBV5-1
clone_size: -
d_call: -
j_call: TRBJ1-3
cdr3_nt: TGCGCCAGCAGCTTGGAATGGCCTGGAAACACCATATATTTT
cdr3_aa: CASSLEWPGNTIYF

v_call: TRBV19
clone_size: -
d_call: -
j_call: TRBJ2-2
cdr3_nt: TGTGCCAGTAGCGGGGGTATCACCACCGGGGAGCTGTTTTTT
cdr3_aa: CASSGGITTGELFF

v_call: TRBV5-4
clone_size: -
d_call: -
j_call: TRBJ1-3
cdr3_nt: TGTGCCAGCAGCTCCCCGGGGGTCGGGGAAGGAAACACCATATATTTT
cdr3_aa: CASSSPGVGEGNTIYF

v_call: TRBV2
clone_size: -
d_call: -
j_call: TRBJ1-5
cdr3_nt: TGTGCCAGCAGTGGAGGGATCGGGGTAGAAGGGCCCCAGCATTTT
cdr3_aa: CASSGGIGVEGPQHF

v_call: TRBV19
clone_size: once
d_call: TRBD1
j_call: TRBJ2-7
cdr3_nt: TGTGCCAGTAGTAGAGGACAGGGGGCGGGCGAGCAGTACTTC
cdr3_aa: CASSRGQGAGEQYF